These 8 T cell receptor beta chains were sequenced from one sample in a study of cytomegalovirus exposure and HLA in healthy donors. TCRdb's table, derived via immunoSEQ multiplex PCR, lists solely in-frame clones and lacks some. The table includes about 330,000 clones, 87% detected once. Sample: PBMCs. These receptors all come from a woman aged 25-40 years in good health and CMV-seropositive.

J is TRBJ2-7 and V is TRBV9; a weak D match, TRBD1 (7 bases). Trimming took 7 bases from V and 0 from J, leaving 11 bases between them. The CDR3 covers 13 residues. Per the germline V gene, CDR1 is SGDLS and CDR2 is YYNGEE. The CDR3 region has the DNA TGTGCCAGCGGAGGGGGCCCCTCCTACGAGCAGTACTTC. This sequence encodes CASGGGPSYEQYF.

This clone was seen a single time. The CDR3 is CASNTGGAPQGVDIQYF. In nucleotides, the CDR3 is TGTGCCAGCAACACCGGGGGGGCTCCCCAGGGGGTTGACATTCAGTACTTC. The chain employs TRBV6-4 and TRBJ2-4; D might be TRBD2 (8 bases). Trimming removed 7 bases from V and 8 bases from J, with 27 bases in between. Germline V lookup: CDR1 MRHNA, CDR2 SNTAGT. The CDR3 is 17 amino acids.

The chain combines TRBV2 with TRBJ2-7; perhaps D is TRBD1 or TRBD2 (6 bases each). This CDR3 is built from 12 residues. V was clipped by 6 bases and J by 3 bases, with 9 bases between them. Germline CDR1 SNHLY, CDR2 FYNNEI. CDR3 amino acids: CASRGGFYEQYF. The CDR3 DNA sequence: TGTGCCAGCAGGGGGGGCTTCTACGAGCAGTACTTC.

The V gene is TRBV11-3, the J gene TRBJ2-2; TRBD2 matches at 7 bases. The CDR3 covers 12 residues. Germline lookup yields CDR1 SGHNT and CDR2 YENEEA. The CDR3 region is CATGGNTGELFF. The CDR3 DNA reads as TGTGCTACGGGGGGAAACACCGGGGAGCTGTTTTTT. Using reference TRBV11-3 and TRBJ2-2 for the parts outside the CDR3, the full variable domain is EAGVVQSPRYKIIEKKQPVAFWCNPISGHNTLYWYLQNLGQGPELLIRYENEEAVDDSQLPKDRFSAERLKGVDSTLKIQPAELGDSAVYLCATGGNTGELFFGEGSRLTVL.

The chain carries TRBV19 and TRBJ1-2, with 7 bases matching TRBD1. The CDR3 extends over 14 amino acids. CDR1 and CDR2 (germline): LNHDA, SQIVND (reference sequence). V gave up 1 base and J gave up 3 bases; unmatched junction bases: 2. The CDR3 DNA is TGTGCCAGTAGTATAGTAACAGGGGACTATGGCTACACCTTC. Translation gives CASSIVTGDYGYTF.

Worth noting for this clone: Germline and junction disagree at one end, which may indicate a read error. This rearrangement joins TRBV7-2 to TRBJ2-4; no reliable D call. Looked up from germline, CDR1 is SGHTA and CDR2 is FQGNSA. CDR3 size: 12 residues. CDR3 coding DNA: TGTGCCAGCAGCTGGCCGGGCGTCGTATCCCACTTC. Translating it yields CASSWPGVVSHF.

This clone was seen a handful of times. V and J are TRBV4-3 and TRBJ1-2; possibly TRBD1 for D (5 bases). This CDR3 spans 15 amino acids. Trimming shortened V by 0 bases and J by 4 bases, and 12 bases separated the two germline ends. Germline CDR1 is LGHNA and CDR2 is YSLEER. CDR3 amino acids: CASSQDGAVSYGYTF. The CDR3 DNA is TGCGCCAGCAGCCAAGATGGGGCAGTAAGCTATGGCTACACCTTC.

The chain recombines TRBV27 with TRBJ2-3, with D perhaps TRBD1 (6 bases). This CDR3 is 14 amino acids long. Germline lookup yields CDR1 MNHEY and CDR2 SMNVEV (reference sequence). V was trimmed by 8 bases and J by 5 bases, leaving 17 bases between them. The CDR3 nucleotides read TGTGCCAGCGGAACAGGGTTACGGGGAGATACGCAGTATTTT. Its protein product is CASGTGLRGDTQYF.